The rows below give T cell receptor beta chains drawn from one sample of a study of cytomegalovirus exposure and HLA in healthy donors. Clones were sequenced by immunoSEQ multiplex PCR, and TCRdb holds only the in-frame ones, with some missing. The sample has approximately 85,000 clones; just under 80% are singletons. The sequencing sample was made of PBMCs. Receptors were obtained from a man aged 25-45 years in good health and CMV-seronegative. Both conserved end residues are part of each CDR3. D genes are given only for firm matches. The size of a clone is reported for some rows only, either as once, few or many, or as a class for expanded clones.

V: TRBV28; size: few; J: TRBJ1-5; D: TRBD1; DNA: TGTGCCAGCAGTCAGGGACAGGGGGCCATCTTTCAGCCCCAGCATTTT; CDR3: CASSQGQGAIFQPQHF
V: TRBV7-9; size: few; J: TRBJ2-3; D: TRBD2; DNA: TGTGCCAGTCGGGACGGGGGGAGCACAGATACGCAGTATTTT; CDR3: CASRDGGSTDTQYF
V: TRBV27; size: NA; J: TRBJ1-1; D: NA; DNA: TGTGCCAGCTCCCGGACAGTGAACACTGAAGCTTTCTTT; CDR3: CASSRTVNTEAFF
V: TRBV19; size: NA; J: TRBJ1-5; D: TRBD1; DNA: TGTGCCAGTAGTATACCGGACAGGCCAGATAGCAATCAGCCCCAGCATTTT; CDR3: CASSIPDRPDSNQPQHF
V: TRBV19; size: NA; J: TRBJ2-7; D: NA; DNA: TGTGCCAGTAGTATAAGCAGGACAGCCTTCTACGAGCAGTACTTC; CDR3: CASSISRTAFYEQYF
V: TRBV29-1; size: NA; J: TRBJ2-7; D: TRBD2; DNA: TGCAGCGTTGAAGATCGCGGGGGGATCCACGAGCAGTACTTC; CDR3: CSVEDRGGIHEQYF
V: TRBV5-1; size: NA; J: TRBJ1-1; D: TRBD1; DNA: TGCGCCAGCAGCTCGAGGACAGGGGGCGATACTGAAGCTTTCTTT; CDR3: CASSSRTGGDTEAFF
V: TRBV9; size: few; J: TRBJ1-1; D: NA; DNA: TGTGCCAGCAGCATCCACAGGAACACTGAAGCTTTCTTT; CDR3: CASSIHRNTEAFF
V: TRBV7-9; size: NA; J: TRBJ2-1; D: NA; DNA: TGTGCCAGCAGCTGGGGCAGCTCCTACAATGAGCAGTTCTTC; CDR3: CASSWGSSYNEQFF
V: TRBV18; size: NA; J: TRBJ2-7; D: NA; DNA: TGTGCCAGCTCGCGACCCCAGGGCTACGAGCAGTACTTC; CDR3: CASSRPQGYEQYF
V: TRBV19; size: NA; J: TRBJ1-1; D: TRBD1; DNA: TGTGCCAGTCGCACCGGGACAGGCGGAAATGAAGCTTTCTTT; CDR3: CASRTGTGGNEAFF
V: TRBV5-6; size: NA; J: TRBJ1-5; D: NA; DNA: TGTGCCAGCAGCTTATGGCGGCCTAATCAGCCCCAGCATTTT; CDR3: CASSLWRPNQPQHF
V: TRBV7-2; size: NA; J: TRBJ2-5; D: NA; DNA: TGTGCCAGCAGCAGAAGAGTACAAGAGACCCAGTACTTC; CDR3: CASSRRVQETQYF
V: TRBV27; size: NA; J: TRBJ2-7; D: NA; DNA: TGTGCCAGCAGCCTCTATATTGCCTACGAGCAGTACTTC; CDR3: CASSLYIAYEQYF
V: TRBV10-3; size: NA; J: TRBJ2-4; D: NA; DNA: TGTGCCACCACCAACTCTATAGCCAAAAACATTCAGTACTTC; CDR3: CATTNSIAKNIQYF
V: TRBV6-1; size: few; J: TRBJ2-1; D: TRBD2; DNA: TGTGCCAGCAGTGGATTGGGCGTAGCGGGGGTCTCCTACAATGAGCAGTTCTTC; CDR3: CASSGLGVAGVSYNEQFF
V: TRBV29-1; size: NA; J: TRBJ2-3; D: TRBD1; DNA: TGCAGCGCCGGGCGGACAGGGGGTTGGGATACGCAGTATTTT; CDR3: CSAGRTGGWDTQYF
V: TRBV15; size: NA; J: TRBJ2-2; D: TRBD1; DNA: TGTGCCACCAGCAGAGGACAGGGGGAGAGCGGGGAGCTGTTTTTT; CDR3: CATSRGQGESGELFF
V: TRBV30; size: once; J: TRBJ1-3; D: NA; DNA: TGTGCCGGATCTCTAGGGGGATACGGAAACACCATATATTTT; CDR3: CAGSLGGYGNTIYF
V: TRBV9; size: NA; J: TRBJ2-5; D: NA; DNA: TGTGCCAGCAGCGTAGAAGGCGGAGAGACCCAGTACTTC; CDR3: CASSVEGGETQYF
V: TRBV15; size: NA; J: TRBJ2-2; D: TRBD2; DNA: TGTGCCACCAGCAGAGCCCTAGCGGGAGGTTTGAACACCGGGGAGCTGTTTTTT; CDR3: CATSRALAGGLNTGELFF
V: TRBV25-1; size: NA; J: TRBJ1-2; D: TRBD1; DNA: TGTGCCAGTGGACAGGGGCATGGCTACACCTTC; CDR3: CASGQGHGYTF
V: TRBV20-1; size: few; J: TRBJ2-7; D: NA; DNA: TGCAGTGCTTTTAGTATTTACGAGCAGTACTTC; CDR3: CSAFSIYEQYF
V: TRBV7-3; size: NA; J: TRBJ2-5; D: NA; DNA: TGTGCCAGCAGCCCCCGGACTAAGACAGGGAGCCAAGAGACCCAGTACTTC; CDR3: CASSPRTKTGSQETQYF
V: TRBV4-3; size: few; J: TRBJ1-2; D: TRBD1; DNA: TGCGCCAGCAGCCAACGCAGGGGGACTTTCTATGGCTACACCTTC; CDR3: CASSQRRGTFYGYTF
V: TRBV18; size: few; J: TRBJ1-1; D: NA; DNA: TGTGCCAGCTCACCACAGTGGGGCAGTGGAACTGAAGCTTTCTTT; CDR3: CASSPQWGSGTEAFF
V: TRBV5-1; size: NA; J: TRBJ2-7; D: TRBD1; DNA: TGCGCCAGCAGCTGGACAGGTAGTTACGAGCAGTACTTC; CDR3: CASSWTGSYEQYF
V: TRBV29-1; size: NA; J: TRBJ2-4; D: TRBD2; DNA: TGCAGCGTTGACCGGGGGGAGTCCAAAAACATTCAGTACTTC; CDR3: CSVDRGESKNIQYF
V: TRBV6-1; size: NA; J: TRBJ1-1; D: NA; DNA: TGTGCCGGGGCCGGAGGGTGGAACACTGAAGCTTTCTTT; CDR3: CAGAGGWNTEAFF
V: TRBV5-1; size: NA; J: TRBJ2-3; D: NA; DNA: TGCGCCAGCAGCTTGGGTAGTAGGGGGACAGATACGCAGTATTTT; CDR3: CASSLGSRGTDTQYF
V: TRBV30; size: NA; J: TRBJ1-6; D: TRBD1; DNA: TGTGCCTGCACAGGGGGGGCACCCCTCCACTTT; CDR3: CACTGGAPLHF
V: TRBV19; size: NA; J: TRBJ2-1; D: NA; DNA: TGTGCCAGTAGTGCCGGGACTTACAATGAGCAGTTCTTC; CDR3: CASSAGTYNEQFF
V: TRBV29-1; size: NA; J: TRBJ2-5; D: TRBD1; DNA: TGCAGCGGGTTGACAGGGCAAGAGACCCAGTACTTC; CDR3: CSGLTGQETQYF
V: TRBV15; size: few; J: TRBJ2-1; D: TRBD2; DNA: TGTGCCACCAGCATGACTAGCGGGAGTTACAATGAGCAGTTCTTC; CDR3: CATSMTSGSYNEQFF
V: TRBV2; size: NA; J: TRBJ1-5; D: NA; DNA: TGTGCCAGCAGTAAACAGGGAAGGGACAATCAGCCCCAGCATTTT; CDR3: CASSKQGRDNQPQHF
V: TRBV18; size: NA; J: TRBJ2-2; D: TRBD1; DNA: TGTGCCAGCTCACCATCCTGGACAGGGAACACCGGGGAGCTGTTTTTT; CDR3: CASSPSWTGNTGELFF
V: TRBV5-1; size: NA; J: TRBJ2-7; D: TRBD1; DNA: TGCGCCAGCAGCTCCCGGGACAGCTCCTACGAGCAGTACTTC; CDR3: CASSSRDSSYEQYF
V: TRBV28; size: NA; J: TRBJ2-6; D: TRBD1; DNA: TGTGCCAGCAGTCTGACGGGACAGTTGTTCGTCCTGACTTTC; CDR3: CASSLTGQLFVLTF
V: TRBV28; size: NA; J: TRBJ1-3; D: NA; DNA: TGTGCCAGCAGTTTACGTGGAAACACCATATATTTT; CDR3: CASSLRGNTIYF
V: TRBV5-1; size: NA; J: TRBJ1-1; D: TRBD1; DNA: TGCGCCAGCGGGTTGGAAGACAGGGCCGGTAGCTGGAACACTGAAGCTTTCTTT; CDR3: CASGLEDRAGSWNTEAFF
V: TRBV5-1; size: once; J: TRBJ1-2; D: NA; DNA: TGCGCCAGCAGCCCGGGACCGCGGGGGCGATTCGACTATGGCTACACCTTC; CDR3: CASSPGPRGRFDYGYTF
V: TRBV7-9; size: NA; J: TRBJ1-3; D: NA; DNA: TGTGCCAGCAGCTCTGACAGAACCCGCTCTGGAAACACCATATATTTT; CDR3: CASSSDRTRSGNTIYF
V: TRBV19; size: once; J: TRBJ1-1; D: TRBD1; DNA: TGTGCCAGTAGTTCCATAGGGGGACAGAGGAACACTGAAGCTTTCTTT; CDR3: CASSSIGGQRNTEAFF
V: TRBV4-1; size: NA; J: TRBJ2-7; D: TRBD2; DNA: TGCGCCAGCAGCCAAGCCCCACTAGCGGGAATAGACGAGCAGTACTTC; CDR3: CASSQAPLAGIDEQYF
V: TRBV29-1; size: NA; J: TRBJ2-7; D: NA; DNA: TGCAGCGTTGAAGACAGTGCCTTCTCCTACGAGCAGTACTTC; CDR3: CSVEDSAFSYEQYF
V: TRBV5-4; size: NA; J: TRBJ2-7; D: NA; DNA: TGTGCCAGCAGCTTGGAAAGGGGGTACTACGAGCAGTACTTC; CDR3: CASSLERGYYEQYF
V: TRBV10-3; size: many; J: TRBJ1-2; D: TRBD1; DNA: TGTGCCATCAGCCCAGGGGGTAGGCTTTTTGGCTACACCTTC; CDR3: CAISPGGRLFGYTF
V: TRBV29-1; size: NA; J: TRBJ2-1; D: NA; DNA: TGCAGCGGACGACTAGAGGCCCACAATGAGCAGTTCTTC; CDR3: CSGRLEAHNEQFF
V: TRBV30; size: NA; J: TRBJ1-2; D: NA; DNA: TGTGCCTGGAATAGGGAGGACTATGGCTACACCTTC; CDR3: CAWNREDYGYTF
V: TRBV6-1; size: NA; J: TRBJ1-2; D: NA; DNA: TGTGCCAGCAGTGAAGCTTCCTTAAACTATGGCTACACCTTC; CDR3: CASSEASLNYGYTF
V: TRBV4-3; size: NA; J: TRBJ2-3; D: NA; DNA: TGCGCCAGCAGGAGGGTTTTTACAGATACGCAGTATTTT; CDR3: CASRRVFTDTQYF
V: TRBV7-9; size: NA; J: TRBJ2-1; D: TRBD2; DNA: TGTGCCAGCAGCTTAGTTGCGCGGGAGAACTATGAGCAGTTCTTC; CDR3: CASSLVARENYEQFF
V: TRBV19; size: NA; J: TRBJ1-5; D: TRBD1; DNA: TGTGCCAGTAACGACAGGGTGAATCAGCCCCAGCATTTT; CDR3: CASNDRVNQPQHF
V: TRBV30; size: few; J: TRBJ1-3; D: NA; DNA: TGTGCCTGGAGTGTGCCGGACAGACGGGCGGGCACCATATATTTT; CDR3: CAWSVPDRRAGTIYF
V: TRBV7-2; size: NA; J: TRBJ1-1; D: NA; DNA: TGTGCCAGCAGCGTAATGAACACTGAAGCTTTCTTT; CDR3: CASSVMNTEAFF
V: TRBV5-6; size: NA; J: TRBJ1-2; D: TRBD1; DNA: TGTGCCAGCAGCGAGGACAGGCGAGATGGCTACACCTTC; CDR3: CASSEDRRDGYTF
V: TRBV5-4; size: few; J: TRBJ2-1; D: NA; DNA: TGCGCCAGCACCCGCACAGAGAGCTCCTACAATGAGCAGTTCTTC; CDR3: CASTRTESSYNEQFF